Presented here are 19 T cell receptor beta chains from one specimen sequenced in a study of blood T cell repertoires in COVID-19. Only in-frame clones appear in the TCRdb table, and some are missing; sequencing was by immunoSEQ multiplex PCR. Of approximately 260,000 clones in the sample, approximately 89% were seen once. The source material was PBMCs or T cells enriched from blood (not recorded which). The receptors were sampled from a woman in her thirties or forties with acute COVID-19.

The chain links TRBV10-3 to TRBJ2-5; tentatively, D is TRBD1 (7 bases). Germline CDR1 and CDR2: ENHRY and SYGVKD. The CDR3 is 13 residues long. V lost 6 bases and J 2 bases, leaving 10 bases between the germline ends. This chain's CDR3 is CAISAGQQETQYF. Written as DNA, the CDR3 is TGTGCCATCAGCGCGGGACAGCAAGAGACCCAGTACTTC.

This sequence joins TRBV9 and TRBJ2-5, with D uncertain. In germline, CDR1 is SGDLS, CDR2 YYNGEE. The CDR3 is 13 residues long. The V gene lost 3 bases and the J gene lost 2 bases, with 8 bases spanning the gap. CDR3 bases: TGTGCCAGCAGCGCAACAGCTCAAGAGACCCAGTACTTC. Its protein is CASSATAQETQYF.

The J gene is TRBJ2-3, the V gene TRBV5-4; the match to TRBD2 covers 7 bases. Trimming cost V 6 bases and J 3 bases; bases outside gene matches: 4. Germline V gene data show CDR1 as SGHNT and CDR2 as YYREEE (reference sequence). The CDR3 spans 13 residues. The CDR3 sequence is CASTTSVTDTQYF. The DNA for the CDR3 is TGTGCCAGCACCACTAGCGTGACAGATACGCAGTATTTT.

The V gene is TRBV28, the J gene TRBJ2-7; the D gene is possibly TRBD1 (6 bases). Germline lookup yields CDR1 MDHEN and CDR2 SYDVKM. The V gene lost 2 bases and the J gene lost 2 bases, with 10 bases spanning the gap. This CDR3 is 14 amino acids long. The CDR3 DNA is TGTGCCAGCAGTTTAGGAGGACAGACCTACGAGCAGTACTTC. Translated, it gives CASSLGGQTYEQYF.

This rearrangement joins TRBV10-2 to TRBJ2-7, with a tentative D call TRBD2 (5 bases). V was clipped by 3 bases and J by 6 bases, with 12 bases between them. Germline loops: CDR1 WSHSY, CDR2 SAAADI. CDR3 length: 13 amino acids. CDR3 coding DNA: TGCGCCAGCAGTGAACGCCTAGCAGGCGAGCAGTACGTC. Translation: CASSERLAGEQYV.

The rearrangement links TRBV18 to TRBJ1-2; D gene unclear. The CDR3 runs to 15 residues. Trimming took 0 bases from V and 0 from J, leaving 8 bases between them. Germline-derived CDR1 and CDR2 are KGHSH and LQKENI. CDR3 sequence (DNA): TGTGCCAGCTCACCACCGACGGAGACTAACTATGGCTACACCTTC. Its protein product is CASSPPTETNYGYTF.

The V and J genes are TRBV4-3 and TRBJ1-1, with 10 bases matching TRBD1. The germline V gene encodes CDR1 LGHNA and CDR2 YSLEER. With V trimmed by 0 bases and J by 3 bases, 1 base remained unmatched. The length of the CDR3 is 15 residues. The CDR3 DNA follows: TGCGCCAGCAGCCAAGAGACAGGGGGCTACACTGAAGCTTTCTTT. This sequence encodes CASSQETGGYTEAFF.

The CDR3 DNA is TGTGCCAGCAGTTTCGGGTGGTCCATTATGGAGCAGTACGTC. Translation: CASSFGWSIMEQYV. The chain has TRBV28 and TRBJ2-7, with no clear D. CDR3 length equals 14 residues. Germline V gene lookup returns CDR1 MDHEN and CDR2 SYDVKM. Trimming removed 3 bases at V and 7 bases at J, with 16 bases between.

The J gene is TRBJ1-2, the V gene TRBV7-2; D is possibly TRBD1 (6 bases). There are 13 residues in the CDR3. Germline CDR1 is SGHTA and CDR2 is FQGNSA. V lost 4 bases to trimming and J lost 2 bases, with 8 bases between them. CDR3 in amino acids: CASSYQGNYGYTF. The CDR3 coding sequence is TGTGCCAGCAGCTACCAGGGGAACTATGGCTACACCTTC.

CDR3 nucleotide sequence: TGTGCCAGCCGCGGGAGCTCCTACGAGCAGTACGTC. Its translation: CASRGSSYEQYV. The chain is built from TRBV10-3 and TRBJ2-7; the match to TRBD2 covers 7 bases. The CDR3 has 12 residues. CDR1 and CDR2 from the germline V gene are ENHRY and SYGVKD. The ends lost 10 bases at V and 0 bases at J; junction bases unmatched: 3.

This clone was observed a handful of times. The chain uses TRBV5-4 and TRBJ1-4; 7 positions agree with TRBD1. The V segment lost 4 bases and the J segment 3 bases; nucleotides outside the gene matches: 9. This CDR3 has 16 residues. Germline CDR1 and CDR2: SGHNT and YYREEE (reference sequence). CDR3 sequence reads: CASSPSTGASNEKLFF. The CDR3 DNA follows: TGTGCCAGCAGCCCTTCTACAGGGGCCTCTAATGAAAAACTGTTTTTT.

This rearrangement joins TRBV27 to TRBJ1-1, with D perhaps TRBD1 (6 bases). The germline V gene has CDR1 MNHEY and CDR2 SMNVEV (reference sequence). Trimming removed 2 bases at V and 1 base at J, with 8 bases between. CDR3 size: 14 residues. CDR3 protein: CASSLRTANTEAFF. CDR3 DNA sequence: TGTGCCAGCAGTTTACGGACAGCGAACACTGAAGCTTTCTTT.

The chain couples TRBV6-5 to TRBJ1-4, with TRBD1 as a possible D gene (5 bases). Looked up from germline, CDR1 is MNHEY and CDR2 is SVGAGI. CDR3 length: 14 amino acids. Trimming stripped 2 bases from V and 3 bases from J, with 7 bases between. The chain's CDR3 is CASSYQTANEKLFF. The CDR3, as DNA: TGTGCCAGCAGTTACCAGACAGCTAATGAAAAACTGTTTTTT.

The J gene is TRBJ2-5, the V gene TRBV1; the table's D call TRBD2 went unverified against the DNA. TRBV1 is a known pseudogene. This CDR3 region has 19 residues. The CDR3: CTSSQDDAGGPIFLETQYF. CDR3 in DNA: TGCACCAGCAGCCAAGACGATGCGGGAGGGCCTATTTTTCTGGAGACCCAGTACTTC.

The CDR3 region has the DNA TGTGCCAGCAGCTTTTCTAGCGGGGAGTACAATGAGCAGTTCTTC. Its translation is CASSFSSGEYNEQFF. This chain uses TRBV7-3 with TRBJ2-1; TRBD2 matches 9 bases. The V gene's germline CDR1 is SGHTA and CDR2 FQGTGA. Trimming took 3 bases from V and 4 from J; bases not matched to a gene: 4. The CDR3 sequence is 15 residues long.

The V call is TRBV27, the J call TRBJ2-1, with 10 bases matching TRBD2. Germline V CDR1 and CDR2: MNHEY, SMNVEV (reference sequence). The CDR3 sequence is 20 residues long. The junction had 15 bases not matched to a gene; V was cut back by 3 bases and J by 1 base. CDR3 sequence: CASSFVGVGTSDRSYNEQFF. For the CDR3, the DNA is TGTGCCAGCAGTTTTGTGGGAGTTGGGACTAGCGACCGGTCCTACAATGAGCAGTTCTTC.

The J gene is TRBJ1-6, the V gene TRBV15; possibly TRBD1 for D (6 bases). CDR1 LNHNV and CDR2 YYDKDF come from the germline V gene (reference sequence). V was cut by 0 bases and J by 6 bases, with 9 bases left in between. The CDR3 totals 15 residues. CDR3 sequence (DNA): TGTGCCACCAGCAGAGATCAAGGGGGTAATTCACCCCTCCACTTT. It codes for CATSRDQGGNSPLHF.

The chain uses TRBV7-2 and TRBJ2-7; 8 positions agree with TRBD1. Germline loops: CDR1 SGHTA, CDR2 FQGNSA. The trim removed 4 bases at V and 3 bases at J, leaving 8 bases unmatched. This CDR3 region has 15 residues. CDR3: CASSSRDRTYYEQYV. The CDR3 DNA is TGTGCCAGCAGCTCACGGGACAGGACCTACTACGAGCAGTACGTC.

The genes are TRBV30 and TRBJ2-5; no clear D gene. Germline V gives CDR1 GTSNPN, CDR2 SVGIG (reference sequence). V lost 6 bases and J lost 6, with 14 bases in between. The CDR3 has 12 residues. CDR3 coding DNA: TGTGCCTGTGGTACCCGCGTTAAGACCCAGTACTTC. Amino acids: CACGTRVKTQYF.